This TCR beta chain was sequenced in a study of T-cell memory formation after mild COVID-19. As for the study in general: There were largely donor-specific TCR clusters.

The CDR3 has 12 residues. Trimming stripped 1 base from V and 5 bases from J, with 3 bases between. Germline V gene sequence: CDR1 LGHNT, CDR2 FRNRAP. It was 5'RACE with constant-segment primers that produced the TCR alpha and TCR beta cDNA libraries, which carried sample barcodes and UMIs. Each CDR3 protein gets one entry after TCRdb re-called the 5' RACE reads with MiXCR. The data hold roughly 400,000 distinct CDR3 sequences, with roughly 24% observed a single time. Study-wide results and caveats: CD4+ contracting clones were mainly CM and EM; CD8+ ones, EMRA. Clones from the second wave (peaking day 37) had unconfirmed SARS-CoV-2 specificity.

Worth noting for this clonotype: What it binds is unknown.

The J gene is TRBJ2-1, the V gene TRBV12-5; unclear D gene. The sample consisted of PBMCs or a T cell subset sorted from them (not recorded which). This TCR was recovered from an adult woman who had mild COVID-19 (a few samples of this study predate the infection). Cell type and time point are not known. The chain's CDR3 is CASGLAHNEQFF. CDR3 in DNA: TGTGCTAGTGGTTTGGCCCACAATGAGCAGTTCTTC.